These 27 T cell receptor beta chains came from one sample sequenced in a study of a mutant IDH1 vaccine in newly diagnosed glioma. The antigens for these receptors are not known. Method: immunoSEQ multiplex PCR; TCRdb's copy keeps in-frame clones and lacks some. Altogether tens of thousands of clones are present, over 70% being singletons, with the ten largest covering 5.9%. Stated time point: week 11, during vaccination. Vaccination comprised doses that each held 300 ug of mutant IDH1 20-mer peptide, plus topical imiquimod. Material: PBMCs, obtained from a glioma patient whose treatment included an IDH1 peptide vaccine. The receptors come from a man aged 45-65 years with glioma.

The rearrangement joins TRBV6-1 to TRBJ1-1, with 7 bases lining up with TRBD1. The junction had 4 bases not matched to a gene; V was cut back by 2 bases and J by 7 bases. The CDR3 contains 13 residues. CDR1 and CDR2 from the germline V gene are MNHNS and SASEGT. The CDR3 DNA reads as TGTGCCAGCAGTGAACGACAGGGAGATGAAGCTTTCTTT. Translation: CASSERQGDEAFF.

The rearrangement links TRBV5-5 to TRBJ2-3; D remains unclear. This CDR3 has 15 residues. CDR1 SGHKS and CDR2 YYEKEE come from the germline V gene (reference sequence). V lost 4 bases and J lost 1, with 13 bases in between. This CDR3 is CASSTSLFGTDTQYF. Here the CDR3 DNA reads TGTGCCAGCAGCACGAGCCTTTTTGGCACAGATACGCAGTATTTT.

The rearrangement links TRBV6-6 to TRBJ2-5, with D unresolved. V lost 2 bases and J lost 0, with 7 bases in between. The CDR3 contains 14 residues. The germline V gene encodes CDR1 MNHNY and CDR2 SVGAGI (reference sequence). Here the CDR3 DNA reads TGTGCCAGCAGTTACCTAGGAGACCAAGAGACCCAGTACTTC. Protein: CASSYLGDQETQYF.

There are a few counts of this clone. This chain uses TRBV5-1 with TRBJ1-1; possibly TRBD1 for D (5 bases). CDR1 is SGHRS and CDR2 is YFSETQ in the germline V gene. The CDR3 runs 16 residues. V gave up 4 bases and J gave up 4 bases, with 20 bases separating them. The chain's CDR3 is CASSQTPQGDGTEAFF. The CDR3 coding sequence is TGCGCCAGCAGCCAGACGCCGCAGGGCGATGGCACTGAAGCTTTCTTT.

This CDR3 reads CASSLGEGFSTGELFF. Written as DNA, the CDR3 is TGCGCCAGCAGCCTAGGCGAGGGATTTAGCACCGGGGAGCTGTTTTTT. The J gene is TRBJ2-2, the V gene TRBV4-1, with a tentative D call TRBD2 (5 bases). The V gene's germline CDR1 is MGHRA and CDR2 YSYEKL. This CDR3 has 16 residues. Trimming took 4 bases from V and 4 from J, leaving 16 bases between them.

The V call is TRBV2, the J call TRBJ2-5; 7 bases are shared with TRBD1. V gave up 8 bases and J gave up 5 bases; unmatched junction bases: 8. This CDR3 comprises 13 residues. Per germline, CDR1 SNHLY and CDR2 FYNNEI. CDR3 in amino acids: CASLFNRGETQYF. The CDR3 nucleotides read TGTGCCAGCTTGTTTAACAGGGGTGAGACCCAGTACTTC. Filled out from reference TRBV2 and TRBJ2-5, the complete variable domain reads EPEVTQTPSHQVTQMGQEVILRCVPISNHLYFYWYRQILGQKVEFLVSFYNNEISEKSEIFDDQFSVERPDGSNFTLKIRSTKLEDSAMYFCASLFNRGETQYFGPGTRLLVL.

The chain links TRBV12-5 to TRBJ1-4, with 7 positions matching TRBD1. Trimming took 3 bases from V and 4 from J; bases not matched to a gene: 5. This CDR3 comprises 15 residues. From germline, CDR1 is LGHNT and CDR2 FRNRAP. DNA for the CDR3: TGTGCTAGTGGTTTCGGGACAGCCTTTAATGAAAAACTGTTTTTT. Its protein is CASGFGTAFNEKLFF.

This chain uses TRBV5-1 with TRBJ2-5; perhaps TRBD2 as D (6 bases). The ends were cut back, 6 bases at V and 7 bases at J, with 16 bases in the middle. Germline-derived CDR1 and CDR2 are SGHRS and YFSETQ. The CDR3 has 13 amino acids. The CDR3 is CASIPSLGGTQYF. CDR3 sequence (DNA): TGCGCCAGCATCCCCTCGTTGGGGGGGACCCAGTACTTC.

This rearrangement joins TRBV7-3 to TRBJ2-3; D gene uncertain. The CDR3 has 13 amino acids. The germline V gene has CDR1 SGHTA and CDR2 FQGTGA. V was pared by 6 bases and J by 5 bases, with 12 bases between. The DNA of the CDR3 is TGTGCCAGCAGGTCCTCGTCCGGAGATACGCAGTATTTT. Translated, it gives CASRSSSGDTQYF.

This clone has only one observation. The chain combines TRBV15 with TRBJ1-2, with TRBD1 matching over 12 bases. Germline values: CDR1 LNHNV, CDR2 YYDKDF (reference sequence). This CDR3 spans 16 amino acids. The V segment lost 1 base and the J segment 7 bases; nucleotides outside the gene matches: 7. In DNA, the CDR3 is TGTGCCACCAGCAGAGGAGGGACAGGGGGCGGATCTGGCTACACCTTC. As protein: CATSRGGTGGGSGYTF.

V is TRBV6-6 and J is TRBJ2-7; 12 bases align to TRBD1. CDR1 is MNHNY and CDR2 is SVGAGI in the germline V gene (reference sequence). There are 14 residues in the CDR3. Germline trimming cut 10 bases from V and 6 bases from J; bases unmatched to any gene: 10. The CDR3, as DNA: TGTGCCATCAAGCCCGGGACAGGGGGCGGCGAGCAGTACTTC. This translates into CAIKPGTGGGEQYF.

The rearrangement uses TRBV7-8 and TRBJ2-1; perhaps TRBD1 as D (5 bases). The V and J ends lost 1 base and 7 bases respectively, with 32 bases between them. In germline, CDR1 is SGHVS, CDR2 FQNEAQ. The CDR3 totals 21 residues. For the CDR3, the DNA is TGTGCCAGCAGCTTAGGAGATAGGGGAAGGTCCTCCCCTTATCGTACAAATGAGCAGTTCTTC. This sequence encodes CASSLGDRGRSSPYRTNEQFF.

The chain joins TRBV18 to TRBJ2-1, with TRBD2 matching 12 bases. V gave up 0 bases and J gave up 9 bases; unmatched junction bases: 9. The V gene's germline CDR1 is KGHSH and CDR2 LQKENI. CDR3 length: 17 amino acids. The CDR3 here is CASSPPSVTSGGGEQFF. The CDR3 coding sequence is TGTGCCAGCTCACCACCCTCAGTGACTAGCGGGGGTGGTGAGCAGTTCTTC.

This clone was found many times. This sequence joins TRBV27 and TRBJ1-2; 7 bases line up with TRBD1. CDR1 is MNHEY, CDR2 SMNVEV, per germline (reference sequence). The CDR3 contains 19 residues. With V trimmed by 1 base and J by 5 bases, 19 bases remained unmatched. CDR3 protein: CASSLLGGTVEVGRYGYTF. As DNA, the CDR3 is TGTGCCAGCAGTTTATTAGGAGGGACAGTGGAGGTCGGTCGGTATGGCTACACCTTC.

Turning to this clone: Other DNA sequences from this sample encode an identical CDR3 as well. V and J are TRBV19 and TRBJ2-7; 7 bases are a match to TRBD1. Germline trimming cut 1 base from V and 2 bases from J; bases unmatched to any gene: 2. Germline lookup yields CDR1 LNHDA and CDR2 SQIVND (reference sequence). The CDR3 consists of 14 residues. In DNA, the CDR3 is TGTGCCAGTAGTATAGGGACAGGTCCCTACGAGCAGTACTTC. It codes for CASSIGTGPYEQYF. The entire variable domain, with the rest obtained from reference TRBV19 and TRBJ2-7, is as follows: DGGITQSPKYLFRKEGQNVTLSCEQNLNHDAMYWYRQDPGQGLRLIYYSQIVNDFQKGDIAEGYSVSREKKESFPLTVTSAQKNPTAFYLCASSIGTGPYEQYFGPGTRLTVT.

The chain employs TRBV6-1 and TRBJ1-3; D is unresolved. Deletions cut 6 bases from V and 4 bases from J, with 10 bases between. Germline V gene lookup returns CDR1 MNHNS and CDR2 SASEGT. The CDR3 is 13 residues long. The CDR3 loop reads CASRVGRGNTIYF. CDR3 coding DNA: TGTGCCAGCAGGGTAGGGAGAGGAAACACCATATATTTT.

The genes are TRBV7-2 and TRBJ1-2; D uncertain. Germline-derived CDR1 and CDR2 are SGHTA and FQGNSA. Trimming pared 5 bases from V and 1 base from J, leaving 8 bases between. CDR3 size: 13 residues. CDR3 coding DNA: TGTGCCAGCAGCAAGGATTTTAACTATGGCTACACCTTC. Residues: CASSKDFNYGYTF.

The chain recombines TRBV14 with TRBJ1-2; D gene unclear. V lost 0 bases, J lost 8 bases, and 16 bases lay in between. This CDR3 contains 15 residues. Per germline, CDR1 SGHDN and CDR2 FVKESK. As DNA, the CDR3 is TGTGCCAGCAGCCAAGATAAGCACAACGTAGAAGGCTACACCTTC. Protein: CASSQDKHNVEGYTF.

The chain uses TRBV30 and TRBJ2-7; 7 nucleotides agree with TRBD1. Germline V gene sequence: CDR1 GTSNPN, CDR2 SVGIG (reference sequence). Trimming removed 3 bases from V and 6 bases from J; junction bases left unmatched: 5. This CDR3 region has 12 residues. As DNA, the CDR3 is TGTGCCTGGAGCCCTTACAGGGGCGAGCAGTACTTC. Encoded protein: CAWSPYRGEQYF.

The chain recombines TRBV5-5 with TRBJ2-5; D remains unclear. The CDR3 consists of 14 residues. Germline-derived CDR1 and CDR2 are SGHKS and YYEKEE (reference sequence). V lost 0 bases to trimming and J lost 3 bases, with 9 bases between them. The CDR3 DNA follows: TGTGCCAGCAGCTTGGTTTGGGCAGAAGAGACCCAGTACTTC. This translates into CASSLVWAEETQYF.

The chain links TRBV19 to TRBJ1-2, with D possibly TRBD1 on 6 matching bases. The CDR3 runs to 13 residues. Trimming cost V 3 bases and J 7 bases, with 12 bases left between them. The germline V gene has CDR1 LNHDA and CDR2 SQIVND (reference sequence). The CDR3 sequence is CASSIGTGSGYTF. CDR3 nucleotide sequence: TGTGCCAGTAGTATTGGAACAGGGAGTGGCTACACCTTC.

The CDR3 spells CASSLGLGGNTEAFF. The CDR3 nucleotides read TGTGCCAGCAGCTTGGGCCTAGGGGGGAATACTGAAGCTTTCTTT. J is TRBJ1-1 and V is TRBV5-6; a weak D match, TRBD1 (6 bases). V was trimmed by 0 bases and J by 5 bases, leaving 14 bases between them. The CDR3 runs 15 residues. CDR1 and CDR2 from the germline V gene are SGHDT and YYEEEE.

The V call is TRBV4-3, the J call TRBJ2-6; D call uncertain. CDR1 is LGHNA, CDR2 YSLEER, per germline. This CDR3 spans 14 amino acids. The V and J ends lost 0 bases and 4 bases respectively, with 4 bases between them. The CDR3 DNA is TGCGCCAGCAGCCAAGACGCGGGGGCCAACGTCCTGACTTTC. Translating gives CASSQDAGANVLTF.

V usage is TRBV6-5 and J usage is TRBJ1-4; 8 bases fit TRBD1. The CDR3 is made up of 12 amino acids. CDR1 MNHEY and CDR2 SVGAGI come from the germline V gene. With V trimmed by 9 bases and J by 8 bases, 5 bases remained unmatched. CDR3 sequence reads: CARVDRDEKLFF. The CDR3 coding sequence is TGTGCCAGAGTGGACAGGGACGAAAAACTGTTTTTT.

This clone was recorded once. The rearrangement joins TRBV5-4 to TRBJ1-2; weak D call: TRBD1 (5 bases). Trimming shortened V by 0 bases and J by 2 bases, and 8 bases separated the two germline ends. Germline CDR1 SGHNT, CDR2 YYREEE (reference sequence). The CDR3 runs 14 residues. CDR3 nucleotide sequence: TGTGCCAGCAGCTTGGCCGGGGCCAACTATGGCTACACCTTC. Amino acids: CASSLAGANYGYTF.

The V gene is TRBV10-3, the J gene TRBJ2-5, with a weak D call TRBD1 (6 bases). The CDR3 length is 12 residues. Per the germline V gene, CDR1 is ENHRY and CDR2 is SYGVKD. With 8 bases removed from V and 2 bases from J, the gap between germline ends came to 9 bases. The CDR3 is CAIGGQQETQYF. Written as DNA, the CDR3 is TGTGCCATCGGGGGCCAGCAAGAGACCCAGTACTTC.

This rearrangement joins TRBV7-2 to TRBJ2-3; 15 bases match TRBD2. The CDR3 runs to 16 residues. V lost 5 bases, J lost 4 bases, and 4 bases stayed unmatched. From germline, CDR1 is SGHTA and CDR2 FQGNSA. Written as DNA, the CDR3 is TGTGCCAGCAGCCCTCGGACTAGCGGGGGGGCAGATACGCAGTATTTT. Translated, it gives CASSPRTSGGADTQYF.